This TCR beta chain appears in the sequencing data of a study of beta chain features in type 1 diabetes (dated by TCRdb to 2016 to 2019). About the investigation overall: No differences in mean age, gender distribution, total cell number or subset yield were found between patients and healthy donors. Naive and central memory subsets were obtained from all 30 or so donors, but regulatory and stem cell-like memory subsets were isolated from only 8 patients and roughly 8 healthy donors. A total of 85 million to 110 million sorted cells were examined across all samples, and RNA yield correlated strongly with the number of cells per subset. In the study, TCRB repertoires of sorted circulating CD4+ T cell subsets from recently diagnosed type 1 diabetes patients were compared with those of matched healthy donors.

This clone has just a few counts. Its antigen is currently not known. The sample holds no much larger clone one base away, and base qualities are not on file. Beyond this particular receptor, the publication reports: Naive, central memory and regulatory TCRB repertoires appeared to be more alike among patients than among healthy donors. Only small numbers of individuals were included in the HLA sub-analyses, which left unresolved whether HLA type had any influence on TCRB rearrangement. PCR might favor shorter templates, but patient and control samples were amplified and corrected together, so any skew would affect both groups equally. Type 1 diabetes patients showed a moderate but significant shortening of TCRB CDR3 length in all four CD4+ subsets. Fewer insertions and more nucleotide deletions at VDJ recombination sites were observed in patients with type 1 diabetes, implying thymic rearrangement abnormalities. Sequencing cDNA rather than genomic DNA could over-represent highly expressing activated cells, although activation and CD3 levels did not differ between groups.

The entire amount of isolated RNA was reverse transcribed using the High Capacity cDNA Reverse Transcription Kit, so the sequenced TCRB transcripts were expressed ones. Deep immunoSEQ sequencing was performed on naive, central memory and regulatory T cell samples, with an average of about 3.6 million total reads per sample. After sorted cells were lysed in RLT buffer, RNA was extracted with DNase-treated RNeasy Micro or Mini kits, with the choice depending on cell number. Each cell subset was processed separately to prevent cross-contamination, with patient and healthy donor samples processed together. TCRB sequences were amplified from cDNA with the immunoSEQ multiplex PCR, producing 87-bp fragments spanning the CDR3 region. Sequencing of the amplicons was performed on the Illumina HiSeq platform. The paper's data handling went like this. Synthetic template baselines were used to correct PCR bias computationally, reads within Hamming distance 2 were collapsed, and singletons that could not be merged were discarded. Reads were aligned against IMGT to assign V, D and J genes, CDR3 length and insertions or deletions at six rearrangement sites. Within each subset, clonotype counts were normalized to sorted cell number, and only after that were true diversity and Gini coefficients computed with the tcR R package. The overlap coefficient, calculated on TCRB nucleotide sequences, was used to measure repertoire sharing. Out-of-frame TCRB sequences from naive cells were analyzed to stand in for the pre-selection repertoire. TCRdb limited this immuneACCESS table to in-frame rearrangements with V and J called. A share of clones is missing; checked studies link under half to unresolved V genes, and the rest is unexplained. The V and J calls and clone size come from that table; D and trimming were worked out from the DNA. A total of hundreds of thousands of clones appear in this sample, roughly a sixth of them only once. Around 0.095% of the sample goes to the ten largest clones.

Each donor gave one peripheral blood draw, approximately 110 mL on average, collected into heparinised tubes. Naive, central memory, regulatory and stem cell-like memory CD4+ T cells were sorted on a BD FACSAria II using a panel including CD45RO, CCR7, CD25, CD127, CD95 and CD27. Every sorted population had a purity above 95%. PBMCs were isolated immediately by Lymphoprep density gradient centrifugation and stained directly without culture. Samples were stained and sorted in pairs, with one healthy donor and one patient per experiment, so that batch effects were minimized. From a lookup of the germline V gene (reference sequence), CDR1 and CDR2 are GTSNPN and SVGIG. V sheds 7 bases and J sheds 4 bases, leaving 15 bases between their ends. Counted from cysteine to phenylalanine, this CDR3 has 13 amino acids. The retained sequence is limited to the CDR3, 39 bases, with the frame set at the first base.

This clonotype was obtained from a man younger than 35 in good health. This chain is built from TRBV30 and TRBJ2-3; possibly the D gene is TRBD2, per 5 matching bases. Sequencing was performed on naive CD4+ T cells from blood. What the cell subset or site label conveys for this sample: true naive CD4+ T cells. The CDR3 reads CASHRRAADTQYF. The DNA sequence reads TGTGCCTCCCATCGGCGAGCGGCAGATACGCAGTATTTT.